This TCR beta chain was captured by sequencing in a study of blood T cell repertoires in COVID-19. In the study overall: There were acute and convalescent COVID-19 samples, and they came from the United States, Italy and Spain. In each case, the material was cDNA or gDNA derived from T cells, B-cell-depleted T cells, or PBMCs.

It was during active infection that Seattle patients were enrolled and then longitudinally followed. V was clipped by 6 bases and J by 9 bases; unmatched bases: 8. The CDR3 runs to 13 residues. Germline CDR1 SEHNR, CDR2 FQNEAQ (reference sequence). In the authors' methods: It was from reference gene primer amplification that nucleated cell counts were estimated. This table comes from immunoSEQ multiplex PCR, and its TCRdb copy is limited to in-frame clones, with some not included. That table is the source of V, J and clone size, and D and trimming were worked out from the DNA. The sample contains roughly 200,000 clones, roughly 79% of which appear only once.

This sequence was found in a woman between 40 and 50 years old with COVID-19, enrolled during active disease. The J gene is TRBJ2-1, the V gene TRBV7-9, with 7 positions matching TRBD2. The sequencing input was peripheral blood. In nucleotides, the CDR3 is TGTGCCAGCAGGCCTATACTAGCGAGTGAGCAGTTCTTC. This encodes CASRPILASEQFF.